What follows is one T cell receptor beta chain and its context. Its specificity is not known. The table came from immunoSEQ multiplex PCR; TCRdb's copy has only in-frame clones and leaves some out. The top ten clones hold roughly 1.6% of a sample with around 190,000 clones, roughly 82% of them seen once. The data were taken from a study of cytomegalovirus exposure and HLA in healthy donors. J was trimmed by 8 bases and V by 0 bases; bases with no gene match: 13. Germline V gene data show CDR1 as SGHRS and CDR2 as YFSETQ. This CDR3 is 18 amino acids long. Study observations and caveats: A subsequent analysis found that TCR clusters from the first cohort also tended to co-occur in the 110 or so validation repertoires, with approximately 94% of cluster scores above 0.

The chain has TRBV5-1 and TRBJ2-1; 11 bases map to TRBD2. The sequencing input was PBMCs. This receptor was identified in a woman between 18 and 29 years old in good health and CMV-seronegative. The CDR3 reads CASSLDSPGLADLDEQFF. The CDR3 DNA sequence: TGCGCCAGCAGCTTGGATTCTCCGGGACTAGCGGATTTGGATGAGCAGTTCTTC.